These 5 T cell receptor beta chains originate from one sample sequenced in a study of blood T cell repertoires in COVID-19. Only in-frame clones appear in the TCRdb table, and some are missing; sequencing was by immunoSEQ multiplex PCR. The sample contains 45,000 to 60,000 clones, 80% to 85% of which appear only once. Sample: peripheral blood. These receptors all stem from a woman aged 80 or over with acute or convalescent COVID-19.

This clone appeared a single time. This rearrangement joins TRBV7-2 to TRBJ2-7; 8 positions match TRBD2. CDR3 size: 17 residues. J was trimmed by 0 bases and V by 3 bases; bases with no gene match: 10. CDR1 SGHTA and CDR2 FQGNSA come from the germline V gene. The CDR3 DNA sequence: TGTGCCAGCAGCTTCGGACTTCGAGCGGGGGCCTCCTACGAGCAGTACTTC. It yields the protein CASSFGLRAGASYEQYF.

The V call is TRBV7-3, the J call TRBJ1-5; D call uncertain. The CDR3 consists of 13 residues. In germline, CDR1 is SGHTA, CDR2 FQGTGA. V shed 2 bases and J shed 7 bases, with 9 bases lying between them. For the CDR3, the DNA is TGTGCCAGCAGCTTAGAAGCAGGCCAGCCCCAGCATTTT. Amino acids: CASSLEAGQPQHF.

This clone was recorded only once. The rearrangement links TRBV11-2 to TRBJ2-3, with a possible D match to TRBD2 (5 bases). The CDR3 spans 13 residues. V was trimmed by 4 bases and J by 4 bases, leaving 9 bases between them. In germline, CDR1 is SGHAT, CDR2 FQNNGV. For the CDR3, the DNA is TGTGCCAGCAGCTCAAGGCGGGCAGATACGCAGTATTTT. As protein: CASSSRRADTQYF.

This chain uses TRBV6-5 with TRBJ2-7; 7 nucleotides align to TRBD1. J lost 1 base, V lost 6 bases, and 3 bases had no gene match. The CDR3 consists of 13 residues. The V gene's germline CDR1 is MNHEY and CDR2 SVGAGI. CDR3 protein: CASRPGQSYEQYF. CDR3 in DNA: TGTGCCAGCAGGCCGGGACAGTCCTACGAGCAGTACTTC.

V gene TRBV6-5 combines with J gene TRBJ2-1; 9 bases are shared with TRBD2. Germline V lookup: CDR1 MNHEY, CDR2 SVGAGI. CDR3 length: 15 residues. The junction had 5 bases not matched to a gene; V was cut back by 6 bases and J by 2 bases. The DNA of the CDR3 is TGTGCCAGCAGACCGAAGCGGGGGGCCTACAATGAGCAGTTCTTC. Encoded protein: CASRPKRGAYNEQFF.